These 2 T cell receptor beta chains were all obtained from the same sample, sequenced in a study of T cell responses to AZD1222 COVID-19 vaccine (dated by TCRdb to the early 2020s). The library was generated by the immunoSEQ multiplex PCR assay. Imported from immuneACCESS, the table was reduced by TCRdb to in-frame sequences with V and J called. These copies leave out some clones; in studies compared against another copy, an unresolved V gene accounts for under half, and the cause of the remainder is not known. The sample contains about 83,000 clones, approximately 88% of them found a single time. The ten largest clonotypes hold approximately 4.5% of the sample. Interpreted using the paper, the time point label stands for: baseline before first vaccination. The treatment or condition label corresponds to: meningococcal conjugate vaccine given as trial control. The sequencing here drew on peripheral blood, taken on day 0 of MenACWY control vaccination. The origin of the receptors is an adult in good health.

The rearrangement uses TRBV29-1 and TRBJ1-2; D is undetermined. Germline V gene lookup returns CDR1 SQVTM and CDR2 ANQGSEA. This CDR3 has 15 amino acids. The V gene lost 6 bases and the J gene lost 10 bases, with 27 bases spanning the gap. The DNA of the CDR3 is TGCAGCGTCATATCCCTACAAGGGCAAAGATTTCTCTACACCTTC. Its protein is CSVISLQGQRFLYTF.

This chain links TRBV11-2 with TRBJ2-5; no clear D. V was clipped by 4 bases and J by 5 bases, with 23 bases between them. The CDR3 consists of 17 residues. Germline CDR1 is SGHAT and CDR2 is FQNNGV. The DNA of the CDR3 is TGTGCCAGCAGCTCTCTTTTCCCCGGACCAACACGGGAGACCCAGTACTTC. This gives the protein CASSSLFPGPTRETQYF. The entire variable domain, with the rest obtained from reference TRBV11-2 and TRBJ2-5, is as follows: EAGVAQSPRYKIIEKRQSVAFWCNPISGHATLYWYQQILGQGPKLLIQFQNNGVVDDSQLPKDRFSAERLKGVDSTLKIQPAKLEDSAVYLCASSSLFPGPTRETQYFGPGTRLLVL.